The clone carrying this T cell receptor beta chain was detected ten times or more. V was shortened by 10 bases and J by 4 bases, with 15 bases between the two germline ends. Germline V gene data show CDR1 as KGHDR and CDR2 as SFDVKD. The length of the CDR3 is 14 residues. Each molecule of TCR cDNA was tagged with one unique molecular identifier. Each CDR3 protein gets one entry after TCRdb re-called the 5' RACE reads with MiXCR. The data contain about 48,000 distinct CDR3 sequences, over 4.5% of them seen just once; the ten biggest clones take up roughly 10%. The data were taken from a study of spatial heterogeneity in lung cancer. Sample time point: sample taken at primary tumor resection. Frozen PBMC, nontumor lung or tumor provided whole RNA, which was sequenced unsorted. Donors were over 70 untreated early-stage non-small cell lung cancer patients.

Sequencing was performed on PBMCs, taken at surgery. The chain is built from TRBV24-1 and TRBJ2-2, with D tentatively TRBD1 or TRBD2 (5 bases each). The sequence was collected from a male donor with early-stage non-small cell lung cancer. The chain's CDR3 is CATKGAGSTGELFF. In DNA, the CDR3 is TGTGCCACGAAGGGCGCAGGGAGCACCGGGGAGCTGTTTTTT.